This record covers a single T cell receptor (beta chain). The antigen remains undetermined. The sample originates from a study of blood T cells in healthy people across ages. The study, taken as a whole, reports: Researchers said unsorted PBMCs prevented a conclusive naive versus antigen-experienced comparison.

PCR was performed a second time for about 7 to 12 cycles using a sample-barcoded 5' primer and a J-beta primer mix. TCRdb re-called the 5' RACE reads with MiXCR, one entry per CDR3 protein. The table includes about 900,000 distinct CDR3 sequences, 55% to 65% detected once. The sequenced sample was blood. This receptor was identified in a man aged 25-45 years in good health.

CDR3 in DNA: TGTGCCAGCAGTTATGGAACTAGCGGGGGCGCTAGTTACGAGCAGTACTTC. Translation gives CASSYGTSGGASYEQYF. The chain carries TRBV6-5 and TRBJ2-5; 11 positions match TRBD2. The DNA end favors TRBJ2-7, so the J call may be wrong. The V gene's germline CDR1 is MNHEY and CDR2 SVGAGI. The CDR3 runs to 17 residues.